This entry is about one TCR beta chain. Its antigen is unknown. This CDR3 spans 16 amino acids. The germline V gene encodes CDR1 KGHSH and CDR2 LQKENI. With 0 bases removed from V and 5 bases from J, the gap between germline ends came to 13 bases. The data were obtained in a study of cytomegalovirus exposure and HLA in healthy donors. Points from the study as a whole: Later analysis suggested links between common viral pathogens and several top significant clusters. TCR beta V segments were, for the most part, productive about 87% or about 30% of the time in an earlier analysis. Later analysis revealed greater clonal expansion in HLA-associated TCR beta chains than in equally common others. Per a later analysis, about 17,000 TCR beta sequences showed association with HLA alleles at 0.05 false discovery rate.

The PCR contained 60 Vbeta and 13 Jbeta primers. The table came from immunoSEQ multiplex PCR; TCRdb's copy has only in-frame clones and leaves some out. Of 150,000 or so clones listed, 60% to 80% are singletons. The chain recombines TRBV18 with TRBJ1-4; D unresolved. The sequencing input was PBMCs. The receptor comes from a female donor in good health and CMV-seronegative. The CDR3 here is CASSPPEAATNEKLFF. In DNA form, the CDR3 reads TGTGCCAGCTCACCACCGGAGGCGGCTACCAATGAAAAACTGTTTTTT.